This is a list of T cell receptor beta chains from one sample in a study of patients and donors after allogeneic stem cell transplantation. One entry per CDR3 protein results from TCRdb running MiXCR on the RT-PCR reads. The data show about a million distinct CDR3 sequences, 18% seen once. Sequencing was done on a sample of blood, either unsorted or a sorted T cell fraction (not recorded which). The receptor source for this set is a human donor who was either an allogeneic HSCT recipient or a stem cell or donor lymphocyte infusion donor (not recorded which). It is not recorded whose cells these are; they may come from a transplant donor. Both conserved end residues are part of each CDR3. Fields, in order: clone size, J gene, V gene, CDR3 protein. The size field is filled for only some rows; it gives once, few, many or a size class.

>NA|TRBJ2-3|TRBV3-1
CASSQDMRTSETQYF
>NA|TRBJ2-1|TRBV6-5
CASSYYSGSLGYNEQFF
>NA|TRBJ2-1|TRBV28
CASSLAGRGSYNEQFF
>few|TRBJ2-2|TRBV20-1
CSARDGLAGGPDTGELFF
>few|TRBJ1-5|TRBV20-1
CSARMLGGNQPQHF
>NA|TRBJ2-3|TRBV5-1
CASSLGGYPTDTQYF
>NA|TRBJ1-1|TRBV20-1
CSAVGGASVAEAFF
>few|TRBJ2-7|TRBV2
CASSEERDRDYEQYF
>many|TRBJ2-6|TRBV12-3/TRBV12-4
CASRVRGRKTGANVLTF
>NA|TRBJ2-7|TRBV30
CAWSGGVNYEQYF
>few|TRBJ1-1|TRBV27
CASSYRHGGGMNTEAFF
>NA|TRBJ2-6|TRBV11-2
CASSRRAGVGANVLTF
>NA|TRBJ2-2|TRBV6-5
CASSREGELFF
>NA|TRBJ1-3|TRBV4-1
CASSTPWSRGNTIYF
>NA|TRBJ1-2|TRBV7-9
CASSLNTVNYGYTF
>few|TRBJ1-1|TRBV10-3
CAISEVMNTEAFF
>many|TRBJ2-5|TRBV9
CASSVDEGNQETQYF
>NA|TRBJ1-2|TRBV7-2
CASSLGQQLYGYTF
>few|TRBJ2-3|TRBV6-5
CASSYFSRSTDTQYF
>many|TRBJ2-3|TRBV10-3
CATGLAGGTDTQYF